Presented here are 26 T cell receptor beta chains from one specimen sequenced in a study of identifying expanded T cells in peripheral blood. Sequenced by immunoSEQ multiplex PCR; TCRdb stores in-frame clones only, minus some. The sample lists about 50,000 clones, roughly four fifths occurring once. Sample: blood. The receptors here all came from a person between 18 and 75 years old in good health.

The chain couples TRBV6-6 to TRBJ1-1, with D uncertain. The CDR3 contains 13 residues. CDR1 and CDR2 (germline): MNHNY, SVGAGI (reference sequence). Trimming removed 5 bases from V and 4 bases from J, with 11 bases in between. For the CDR3, the DNA is TGTGCCAGCAGTACTAGGGAGAGCACTGAAGCTTTCTTT. This codes for CASSTRESTEAFF.

This chain links TRBV6-1 with TRBJ2-5, with D possibly matching TRBD2 (5 bases). There are 15 residues in the CDR3. Germline CDR1 and CDR2: MNHNS and SASEGT. V was pared by 0 bases and J by 9 bases, with 17 bases between. The CDR3 bases are TGTGCCAGCAGTGAAGCGTCCCGGGCCGGGGTGGCCCAGTACTTC. Encoded protein: CASSEASRAGVAQYF.

V gene TRBV6-6 combines with J gene TRBJ2-7; D is perhaps TRBD1 (5 bases). This CDR3 is 12 amino acids long. Germline V CDR1 and CDR2: MNHNY, SVGAGI (reference sequence). Trimming cost V 6 bases and J 3 bases, with 9 bases left between them. The CDR3 spells CASRDKVYEQYF. The CDR3 DNA reads as TGTGCCAGCAGGGACAAGGTCTACGAGCAGTACTTC.

This clone occurred a few times. The V gene is TRBV2, the J gene TRBJ1-6; D may be TRBD1 (5 bases). This CDR3 is built from 15 residues. Germline assignment: CDR1 SNHLY and CDR2 FYNNEI. Deletions cut 8 bases from V and 9 bases from J, with 20 bases between. The CDR3 sequence is CASVRGQGGSSPLHF. CDR3 coding DNA: TGTGCCAGCGTCCGAGGGCAGGGTGGGAGTTCACCCCTCCACTTT.

The V and J genes are TRBV5-1 and TRBJ1-2; D is unclear. V dropped 0 bases and J dropped 4 bases, with 7 bases sitting between them. CDR1 and CDR2 from the germline V gene are SGHRS and YFSETQ. This CDR3 spans 13 amino acids. The CDR3 bases are TGCGCCAGCAGCTTGGACCGAACCTATGGCTACACCTTC. As protein: CASSLDRTYGYTF.

This clone came up once. The rearrangement uses TRBV15 and TRBJ1-4; 7 bases align to TRBD1. Germline values: CDR1 LNHNV, CDR2 YYDKDF (reference sequence). V trimming: 3 bases; J trimming: 8 bases; junction bases outside the gene matches: 6. This CDR3 contains 14 residues. This CDR3 is CATSSGRGREKLFF. The CDR3, as DNA: TGTGCCACCAGCAGCGGTAGGGGGCGGGAAAAACTGTTTTTT. Full variable domain (missing parts from reference TRBV15 and TRBJ1-4): DAMVIQNPRYQVTQFGKPVTLSCSQTLNHNVMYWYQQKSSQAPKLLFHYYDKDFNNEADTPDNFQSRRPNTSFCFLDIRSPGLGDTAMYLCATSSGRGREKLFFGSGTQLSVL.

The J gene is TRBJ1-2, the V gene TRBV9, with no clear D. With 4 bases removed from V and 4 bases from J, the gap between germline ends came to 14 bases. The CDR3 has 14 residues. Germline V gene lookup returns CDR1 SGDLS and CDR2 YYNGEE. This CDR3 reads CASSPQERSYGYTF. The CDR3 DNA follows: TGTGCCAGCAGCCCCCAGGAACGGAGCTATGGCTACACCTTC.

This chain uses TRBV12-5 with TRBJ2-1, with TRBD2 matching over 7 bases. Germline loops: CDR1 LGHNT, CDR2 FRNRAP. The CDR3 contains 16 residues. Unmatched junction bases numbered 8, after V lost 1 base and J lost 5 bases. The CDR3 nucleotides read TGTGCTAGTGGTTTGGCCAGAGCGGGGAGGAACAATGAGCAGTTCTTC. This translates into CASGLARAGRNNEQFF. The full variable domain, in which reference TRBV12-5 and TRBJ2-1 provide the parts outside the CDR3, is DARVTQTPRHKVTEMGQEVTMRCQPILGHNTVFWYRQTMMQGLELLAYFRNRAPLDDSGMPKDRFSAEMPDATLATLKIQPSEPRDSAVYFCASGLARAGRNNEQFFGPGTRLTVL.

The rearrangement joins TRBV7-3 to TRBJ2-3, with unresolved D. Germline V gives CDR1 SGHTA, CDR2 FQGTGA. The CDR3 runs to 13 residues. Trimming removed 0 bases from V and 5 bases from J, with 6 bases in between. DNA of the CDR3: TGTGCCAGCAGCTTAACCCCGGGAGATACGCAGTATTTT. It translates to CASSLTPGDTQYF.

This clone was seen only once. The chain is built from TRBV7-2 and TRBJ1-2; D remains unclear. The CDR3 is 13 residues long. Germline CDR1 SGHTA, CDR2 FQGNSA. Trimming pared 5 bases from V and 5 bases from J, leaving 12 bases between. The CDR3 DNA sequence: TGTGCCAGCAGCCCGCGGACGGCGTATGGCTACACCTTC. Its translation is CASSPRTAYGYTF.

The chain employs TRBV14 and TRBJ2-6; the D gene is possibly TRBD1 (5 bases). Trimming stripped 4 bases from V and 4 bases from J, with 14 bases between. Germline V lookup: CDR1 SGHDN, CDR2 FVKESK. The CDR3 runs to 16 residues. CDR3 protein: CASSRALGVGANVLTF. For the CDR3, the DNA is TGTGCCAGCAGCCGAGCGCTAGGGGTCGGGGCCAACGTCCTGACTTTC.

CDR3 sequence (DNA): TGTGCCAGCAGCAGAGGACAGGGACCAGATACGCAGTATTTT. This encodes CASSRGQGPDTQYF. This chain links TRBV9 with TRBJ2-3, with 8 bases that match TRBD1. The CDR3 has 14 residues. V dropped 4 bases and J dropped 4; count of bases not matched to a gene: 5. Germline V gives CDR1 SGDLS, CDR2 YYNGEE. Supplemented by reference TRBV9 and TRBJ2-3, the full variable domain reads DSGVTQTPKHLITATGQRVTLRCSPRSGDLSVYWYQQSLDQGLQFLIQYYNGEERAKGNILERFSAQQFPDLHSELNLSSLELGDSALYFCASSRGQGPDTQYFGPGTRLTVL.

This clone showed up just a few times. The chain has TRBV2 and TRBJ1-2; D unclear. From germline, CDR1 is SNHLY and CDR2 FYNNEI. CDR3 length: 13 residues. Trimming shortened V by 6 bases and J by 4 bases, and 12 bases separated the two germline ends. The CDR3 coding sequence is TGTGCCAGCAGGAGGGAGGGCGTCTATGGCTACACCTTC. This translates into CASRREGVYGYTF.

V usage is TRBV5-1 and J usage is TRBJ2-5; D call uncertain. The CDR3 length is 13 residues. V lost 2 bases to trimming and J lost 5 bases, with 10 bases between them. Germline loops: CDR1 SGHRS, CDR2 YFSETQ. The CDR3 DNA sequence: TGCGCCAGCAGCTTTATAGGGTCGGAGACCCAGTACTTC. Protein: CASSFIGSETQYF.

This chain joins TRBV6-1 and TRBJ2-5; D remains ambiguous. V was shortened by 3 bases and J by 5 bases, with 16 bases between the two germline ends. The CDR3 has 15 residues. Germline V gene data show CDR1 as MNHNS and CDR2 as SASEGT. CDR3 sequence (DNA): TGTGCCAGCAGTGACCGTGGGGATTCAATTGAGACCCAGTACTTC. Its protein product is CASSDRGDSIETQYF.

This chain connects TRBV25-1 to TRBJ2-1, with D uncertain. The CDR3 length is 14 residues. Germline V lookup: CDR1 MGHDK, CDR2 SYGVNS. V lost 5 bases, J lost 5 bases, and 13 bases lay in between. CDR3 sequence: CASSPANTHNEQFF. The DNA of the CDR3 is TGTGCCAGCAGTCCCGCGAATACCCACAATGAGCAGTTCTTC.

This chain uses TRBV6-6 with TRBJ2-3; D is uncertain. Germline V gene data show CDR1 as MNHNY and CDR2 as SVGAGI (reference sequence). There are 15 residues in the CDR3. Trimming shortened V by 0 bases and J by 3 bases, and 10 bases separated the two germline ends. The CDR3 loop reads CASSYSGRSTDTQYF. CDR3 DNA sequence: TGTGCCAGCAGTTACTCCGGCAGATCGACAGATACGCAGTATTTT.

V usage is TRBV9 and J usage is TRBJ2-1; TRBD2 is a possible D gene (7 bases). The CDR3 spans 16 residues. The V end was cut by 0 bases, the J end by 6 bases, with 16 bases between. The germline V gene has CDR1 SGDLS and CDR2 YYNGEE. The CDR3, as DNA: TGTGCCAGCAGCGTAGCTACGGCGGGGGCCCTCAATGAGCAGTTCTTC. Its protein is CASSVATAGALNEQFF. The full variable domain, rest sourced from reference TRBV9 and TRBJ2-1, is DSGVTQTPKHLITATGQRVTLRCSPRSGDLSVYWYQQSLDQGLQFLIQYYNGEERAKGNILERFSAQQFPDLHSELNLSSLELGDSALYFCASSVATAGALNEQFFGPGTRLTVL.

The V and J genes are TRBV10-3 and TRBJ1-1; no firm D call. V was clipped by 3 bases and J by 5 bases, with 7 bases between them. The CDR3 extends over 12 amino acids. The germline gives CDR1 ENHRY, CDR2 SYGVKD. The CDR3 loop reads CAISDRGTEAFF. The DNA of the CDR3 is TGTGCCATCAGTGACAGAGGGACTGAAGCTTTCTTT.

The chain carries TRBV7-9 and TRBJ2-3, with 9 bases identical to TRBD2. V lost 5 bases to trimming and J lost 4 bases; unmatched junction nucleotides: 4. This CDR3 region has 14 residues. The germline gives CDR1 SEHNR, CDR2 FQNEAQ (reference sequence). The CDR3 region has the DNA TGTGCCAGCAGCGTTAGCGGGAGAGCAGATACGCAGTATTTT. It yields the protein CASSVSGRADTQYF. The full variable domain, rest sourced from reference TRBV7-9 and TRBJ2-3, is DTGVSQNPRHKITKRGQNVTFRCDPISEHNRLYWYRQTLGQGPEFLTYFQNEAQLEKSRLLSDRFSAERPKGSFSTLEIQRTEQGDSAMYLCASSVSGRADTQYFGPGTRLTVL.

The CDR3 protein is CASSVGQGTGGYTF. In DNA form, the CDR3 reads TGTGCCAGCAGCGTAGGGCAGGGTACCGGTGGCTACACCTTC. The V call is TRBV7-9, the J call TRBJ1-2, with D perhaps TRBD1 (5 bases). The germline V and J ends were trimmed by 5 bases and 7 bases, with 17 bases remaining between them. Germline values: CDR1 SEHNR, CDR2 FQNEAQ (reference sequence). The CDR3 has 14 residues.

The J gene is TRBJ2-5, the V gene TRBV7-8, with 9 bases matching TRBD1. CDR1 and CDR2 from the germline V gene are SGHVS and FQNEAQ. The CDR3 is 16 residues long. The V and J ends lost 3 bases and 2 bases, in that order; junction bases with no gene match: 7. Written as DNA, the CDR3 is TGTGCCAGCAGCTTTCTCGTGACAGGGGGACAAGAGACCCAGTACTTC. Translating gives CASSFLVTGGQETQYF.

V and J are TRBV5-1 and TRBJ1-3; TRBD1 matches 7 bases. CDR3 size: 15 residues. Germline V CDR1 and CDR2: SGHRS, YFSETQ. With 4 bases clipped from V and 2 bases from J, the junction kept 6 bases outside the gene matches. The CDR3 region has the DNA TGCGCCAGCAGCGCATCGCAGGGGGCTGGAAACACCATATATTTT. Translating it yields CASSASQGAGNTIYF.

The chain links TRBV18 to TRBJ1-2; TRBD1 agrees at 8 bases. The CDR3 covers 16 residues. Germline trimming cut 3 bases from V and 1 base from J; bases unmatched to any gene: 7. Germline CDR1 KGHSH, CDR2 LQKENI. CDR3 in amino acids: CASSPIPGQDNYGYTF. CDR3 nucleotide sequence: TGTGCCAGCTCACCGATTCCGGGACAGGATAACTATGGCTACACCTTC.

V and J are TRBV6-1 and TRBJ2-2; no definite D call. Germline CDR1 MNHNS, CDR2 SASEGT. Trimming pared 6 bases from V and 1 base from J, leaving 9 bases between. This CDR3 is built from 14 residues. The CDR3 loop reads CASRDVGNTGELFF. The CDR3, as DNA: TGTGCCAGCAGGGACGTCGGGAACACCGGGGAGCTGTTTTTT.

This clone has only a few counts. The rearrangement joins TRBV6-1 to TRBJ1-1, with no clear D. V was shortened by 1 base and J by 4 bases, with 13 bases between the two germline ends. The germline V gene encodes CDR1 MNHNS and CDR2 SASEGT. The CDR3 totals 15 residues. The CDR3 loop reads CASSEGSYSVTEAFF. CDR3 DNA: TGTGCCAGCAGTGAAGGATCCTATAGTGTCACTGAAGCTTTCTTT.